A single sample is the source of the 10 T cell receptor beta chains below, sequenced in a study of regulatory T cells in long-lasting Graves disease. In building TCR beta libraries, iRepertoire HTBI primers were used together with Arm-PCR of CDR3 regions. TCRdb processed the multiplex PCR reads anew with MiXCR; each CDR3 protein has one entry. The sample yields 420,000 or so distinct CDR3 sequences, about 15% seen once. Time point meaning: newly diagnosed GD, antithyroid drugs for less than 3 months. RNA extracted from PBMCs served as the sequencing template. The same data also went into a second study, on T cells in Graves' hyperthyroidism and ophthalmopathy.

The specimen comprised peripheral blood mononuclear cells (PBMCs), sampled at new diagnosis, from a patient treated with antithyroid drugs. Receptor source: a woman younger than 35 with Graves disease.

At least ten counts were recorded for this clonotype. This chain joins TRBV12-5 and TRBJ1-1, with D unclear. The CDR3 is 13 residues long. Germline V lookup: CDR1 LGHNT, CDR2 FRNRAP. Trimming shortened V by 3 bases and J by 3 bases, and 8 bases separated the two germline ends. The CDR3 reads CASGLGRYTEAFF. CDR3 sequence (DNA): TGTGCTAGTGGTTTAGGACGGTACACTGAAGCTTTCTTT. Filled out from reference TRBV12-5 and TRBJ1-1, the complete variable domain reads DARVTQTPRHKVTEMGQEVTMRCQPILGHNTVFWYRQTMMQGLELLAYFRNRAPLDDSGMPKDRFSAEMPDATLATLKIQPSEPRDSAVYFCASGLGRYTEAFFGQGTRLTVV.

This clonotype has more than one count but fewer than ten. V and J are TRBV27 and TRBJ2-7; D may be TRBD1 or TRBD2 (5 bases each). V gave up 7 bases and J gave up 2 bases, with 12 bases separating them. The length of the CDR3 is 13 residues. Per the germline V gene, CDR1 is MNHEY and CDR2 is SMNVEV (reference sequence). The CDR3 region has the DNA TGTGCCAGCAACCGGGACGAGACCTACGAGCAGTACTTC. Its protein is CASNRDETYEQYF.

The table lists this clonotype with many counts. The CDR3 loop is CASSYSLGLGETQYF. In nucleotides, the CDR3 is TGTGCCAGCAGTTACTCGCTGGGCCTCGGGGAGACCCAGTACTTC. The chain employs TRBV6-2 or TRBV6-3 and TRBJ2-5; D is undetermined. Deletions cut 0 bases from V and 5 bases from J, with 13 bases between. This CDR3 contains 15 residues. CDR1 is MNHEY, CDR2 SVGEGT, per germline.

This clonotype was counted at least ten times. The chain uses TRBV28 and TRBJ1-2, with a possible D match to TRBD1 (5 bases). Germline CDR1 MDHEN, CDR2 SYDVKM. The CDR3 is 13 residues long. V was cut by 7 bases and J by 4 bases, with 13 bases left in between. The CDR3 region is CASKPGGIYGYTF. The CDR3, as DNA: TGTGCCAGCAAACCTGGGGGGATCTATGGCTACACCTTC.

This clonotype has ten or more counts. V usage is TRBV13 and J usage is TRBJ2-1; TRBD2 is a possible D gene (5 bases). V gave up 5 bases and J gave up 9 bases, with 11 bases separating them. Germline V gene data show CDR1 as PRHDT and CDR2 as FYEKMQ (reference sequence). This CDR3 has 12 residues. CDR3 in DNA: TGTGCCAGCAGCACTAGTTCCGGTGAGCAGTTCTTC. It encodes CASSTSSGEQFF.

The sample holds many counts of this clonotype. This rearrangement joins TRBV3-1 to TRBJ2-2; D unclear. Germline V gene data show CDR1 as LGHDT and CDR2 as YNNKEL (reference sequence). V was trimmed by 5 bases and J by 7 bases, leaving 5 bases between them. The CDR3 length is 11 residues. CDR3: CASSLVGELFF. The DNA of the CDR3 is TGTGCCAGCAGCTTGGTCGGGGAGCTGTTTTTT.

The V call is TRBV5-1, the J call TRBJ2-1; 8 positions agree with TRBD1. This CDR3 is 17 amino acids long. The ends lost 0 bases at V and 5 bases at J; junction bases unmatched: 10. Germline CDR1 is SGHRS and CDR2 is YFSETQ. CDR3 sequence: CASSLGTGFGSNNEQFF. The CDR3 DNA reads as TGCGCCAGCAGCTTGGGGACAGGGTTCGGGAGTAACAATGAGCAGTTCTTC.

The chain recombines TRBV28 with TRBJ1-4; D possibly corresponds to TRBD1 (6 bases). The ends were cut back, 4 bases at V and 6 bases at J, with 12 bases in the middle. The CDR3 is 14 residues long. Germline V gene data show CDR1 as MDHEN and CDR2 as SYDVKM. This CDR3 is CASSYREWDEKLFF. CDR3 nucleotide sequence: TGTGCCAGCAGTTACAGGGAATGGGATGAAAAACTGTTTTTT.

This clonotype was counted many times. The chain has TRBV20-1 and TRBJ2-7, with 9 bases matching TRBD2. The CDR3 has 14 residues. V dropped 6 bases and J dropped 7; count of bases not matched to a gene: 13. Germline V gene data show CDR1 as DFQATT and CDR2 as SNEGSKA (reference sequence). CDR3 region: CSAQINSGSGEQYF. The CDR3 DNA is TGCAGTGCCCAAATTAATAGCGGGAGTGGAGAGCAGTACTTC.

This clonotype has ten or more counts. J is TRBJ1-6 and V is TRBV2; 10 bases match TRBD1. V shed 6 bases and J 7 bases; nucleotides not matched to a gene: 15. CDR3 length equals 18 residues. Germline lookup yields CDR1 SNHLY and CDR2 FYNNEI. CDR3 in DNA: TGTGCCAGCAGCGCGGGACAGGGGCGAGGTGGGAAGAATTCACCCCTCCACTTT. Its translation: CASSAGQGRGGKNSPLHF.